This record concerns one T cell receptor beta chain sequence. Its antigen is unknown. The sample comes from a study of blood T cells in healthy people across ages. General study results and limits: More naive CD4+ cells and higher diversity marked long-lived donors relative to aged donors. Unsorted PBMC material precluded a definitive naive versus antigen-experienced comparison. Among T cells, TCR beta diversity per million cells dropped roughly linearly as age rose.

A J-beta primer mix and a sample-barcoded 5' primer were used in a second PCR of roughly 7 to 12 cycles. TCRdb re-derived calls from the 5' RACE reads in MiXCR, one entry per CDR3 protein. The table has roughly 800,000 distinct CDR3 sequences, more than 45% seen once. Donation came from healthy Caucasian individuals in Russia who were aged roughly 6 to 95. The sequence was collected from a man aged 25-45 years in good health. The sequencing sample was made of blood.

This CDR3 is CASSGSGNTIYF. The CDR3, as DNA: TGTGCCAGCAGCGGGTCTGGAAACACCATATATTTT. V gene TRBV7-6 combines with J gene TRBJ1-3; D uncertain. Germline-derived CDR1 and CDR2 are SGHVS and FNYEAQ. Trimming took off 5 bases at V and 1 base at J, with 3 bases between the two ends. This CDR3 is 12 amino acids long.